The present entry profiles one TCR beta chain with its context. TCRdb keeps only in-frame clones here, not all; method: immunoSEQ multiplex PCR. The sample has about 1.1 million clones, approximately 75% seen once. The data are from a study of shared clonotypes between healthy human individuals. The V gene lost 4 bases and the J gene lost 3 bases, with 11 bases spanning the gap. Germline CDR1 reads SGHTS; CDR2 reads YDEGEE. The CDR3 spans 14 residues. Investigators divided CD4+ cells into CD45RA+ naive and CD45RA-negative memory subsets. Source material: memory CD4+ T cells from PBMCs. Subset defined: CD45RA-negative fraction. The rearrangement uses TRBV5-8 and TRBJ1-5; D perhaps matches TRBD1 (5 bases). The clonotype comes from a man aged 18 to 35 in good health. Some clones in this sample may be carry-over from other donors' samples. CDR3 amino acids: CASSAGTTNQPQHF. CDR3 nucleotide sequence: TGTGCCAGCAGCGCGGGGACTACCAATCAGCCCCAGCATTTT.